This T cell receptor (beta chain) originates from a study of PD-1 blockade in classical Hodgkin lymphoma. Each patient experienced a relapse that followed autologous stem cell transplantation, and brentuximab vedotin exposure varied. The study recorded best responses of complete response, partial response or progressive disease. This CDR3 is 11 amino acids long. The V gene lost 3 bases and the J gene lost 6 bases, with 7 bases spanning the gap. Germline loops: CDR1 SQVTM, CDR2 ANQGSEA. Repertoires were generated with immunoSEQ multiplex PCR, while TCRdb's copy carries only in-frame clones and drops some. Here the sample spans 38,000 or so clones, approximately 87% being singletons. Study-wide findings and caveats: Why the repertoires differ is still unclear, perhaps disease activity or prior therapy. It was CD4+ TCR diversity, not CD8+, that rose significantly by C4D1. Reported baseline diversity: healthy donors highest, relapsed/refractory patients lowest.

A remark on this clone: Antigen unknown.

V usage is TRBV29-1 and J usage is TRBJ2-3, with D unclear. The source of this sequence is a human donor with classical Hodgkin lymphoma. The sequencing here drew on peripheral blood mononuclear cells (PBMCs), taken at baseline. The CDR3 bases are TGCAGCGTTGACCTTGCGGATACGCAGTATTTT. This sequence encodes CSVDLADTQYF.